The 14 T cell receptor beta chains in this list originate from one sample, sequenced in a study of neurological immune-mediated disorders. TCRdb redid the calling of the 5' RACE reads with MiXCR, one entry per CDR3 protein. The table includes 75,000 to 95,000 distinct CDR3 sequences, roughly 15% detected once. The sample was PBMCs. These receptors were obtained from a woman in her thirties or forties in good health.

This clonotype has a single count. It may be a read error: a sequence one base away is much more abundant. The chain combines TRBV29-1 with TRBJ2-1, with D possibly TRBD1 on 5 matching bases. From germline, CDR1 is SQVTM and CDR2 ANQGSEA. The V and J ends lost 8 bases and 0 bases respectively, with 14 bases between them. The CDR3 loop spans 14 amino acids. The CDR3, as DNA: TGCAGCCTTCGGCAGGGTTCCTCCTACAATGAGCAGTTCTTC. Its protein product is CSLRQGSSYNEQFF.

Worth noting for this clonotype: The germline gene is not matched at one end of the junction; a read error may be the cause. The chain uses TRBV9 and TRBJ1-1; D ambiguous. CDR1 SGDLS and CDR2 YYNGEE come from the germline V gene. The CDR3 is 13 residues long. The CDR3 is CATSVSVNTEAFF. CDR3 nucleotide sequence: TGTGCCACCAGCGTCAGTGTGAACACTGAAGCTTTCTTT.

This clonotype occurred many times. CDR3: CSASGLAGGPTYEQYV. CDR3 bases: TGCAGTGCTAGTGGGCTAGCGGGGGGCCCTACCTACGAGCAGTACGTC. This chain uses TRBV20-1 with TRBJ2-7; TRBD2 aligns across 11 bases. Looked up from germline, CDR1 is DFQATT and CDR2 is SNEGSKA (reference sequence). V was clipped by 3 bases and J by 2 bases; unmatched bases: 9. This CDR3 has 16 amino acids.

This clonotype was seen a few times. The chain is built from TRBV2 and TRBJ1-1, with 12 bases that match TRBD1. The CDR3 is 14 residues long. Losses at the gene ends were 9 bases for V and 4 bases for J; bases not matched to a gene: 6. Germline assignment: CDR1 SNHLY and CDR2 FYNNEI. CDR3 in amino acids: CARGTGGQSTEAFF. Written as DNA, the CDR3 is TGTGCCAGAGGGACAGGGGGCCAGAGCACTGAAGCTTTCTTT. Full variable domain (outside the CDR3, taken from reference TRBV2 and TRBJ1-1): EPEVTQTPSHQVTQMGQEVILRCVPISNHLYFYWYRQILGQKVEFLVSFYNNEISEKSEIFDDQFSVERPDGSNFTLKIRSTKLEDSAMYFCARGTGGQSTEAFFGQGTRLTVV.

The sample holds many counts of this clonotype. The J gene is TRBJ2-2, the V gene TRBV6-5; 7 nucleotides match TRBD1. The CDR3 has 17 residues. CDR1 is MNHEY, CDR2 SVGAGI, per germline. Trimming took 5 bases from V and 2 from J; bases not matched to a gene: 11. CDR3 sequence reads: CASSHRDRNLNTGELFF. The CDR3 region has the DNA TGTGCCAGCAGTCACCGGGACAGAAACTTAAACACCGGGGAGCTGTTTTTT.

V is TRBV12-3 or TRBV12-4 and J is TRBJ2-1, with D tentatively TRBD1 or TRBD2 (6 bases each). The CDR3 contains 15 residues. Trimming took off 5 bases at V and 9 bases at J, with 20 bases between the two ends. The DNA for the CDR3 is TGTGCCAGCAGTGCCCGAGGCCGCGGAGGGGGTGAGCAGTTCTTC. Translating it yields CASSARGRGGGEQFF.

This clonotype was seen ten or more times. The chain is built from TRBV10-3 and TRBJ1-2; D not certain. The CDR3 runs 13 residues. Looked up from germline, CDR1 is ENHRY and CDR2 is SYGVKD. Trimming left V 3 bases short and J 4 bases short, with 9 bases between. Here the CDR3 DNA reads TGTGCCATCAGTGAACCGAGGACCTATGGCTACACCTTC. Its translation is CAISEPRTYGYTF.

The genes are TRBV5-4 and TRBJ1-1, with unresolved D. CDR1 is SGHNT and CDR2 is YYREEE in the germline V gene (reference sequence). The CDR3 is 13 residues long. The germline V and J ends were trimmed by 4 bases and 4 bases, with 11 bases remaining between them. This CDR3 is CASSPGWGTEAFF. The DNA of the CDR3 is TGTGCCAGCAGCCCAGGATGGGGCACTGAAGCTTTCTTT.

This clonotype was counted many times. The rearrangement uses TRBV27 and TRBJ2-2; 9 bases align to TRBD2. The CDR3 contains 20 residues. The germline V gene has CDR1 MNHEY and CDR2 SMNVEV (reference sequence). J gave up 6 bases and V 0 bases, and 17 bases lay outside the gene matches. The CDR3, as DNA: TGTGCCAGCAGTTTATCAACGGGGGCTAGCGGGGAAATGTCGGCCGGGGAGCTGTTTTTT. Translating it yields CASSLSTGASGEMSAGELFF.

V is TRBV20-1 and J is TRBJ1-1, with a possible D match to TRBD1 (5 bases). The CDR3 loop spans 13 amino acids. V lost 6 bases, J lost 4 bases, and 15 bases lay in between. The germline gives CDR1 DFQATT, CDR2 SNEGSKA (reference sequence). The CDR3 DNA reads TGCAGTGCCAAGCCCCAGGGAATCACTGAAGCTTTCTTT. Translating it yields CSAKPQGITEAFF.

The chain combines TRBV11-3 with TRBJ2-3; possible D gene TRBD1, 6 bases. Trimming left V 5 bases short and J 4 bases short, with 10 bases between. CDR3 length: 13 residues. Germline lookup yields CDR1 SGHNT and CDR2 YENEEA. As DNA, the CDR3 is TGTGCCAGCAGCCTCGAGGGGGCAGATACGCAGTATTTT. This sequence encodes CASSLEGADTQYF.

Points on this clonotype: An end of the junction differs from the germline gene, which may be a read error. The chain combines TRBV4-3 with TRBJ2-3; 10 bases map to TRBD1. This CDR3 has 17 amino acids. Germline CDR1 reads LGHNA; CDR2 reads YSLEER. The CDR3 protein is CTSSQEPGQGVTDTQYF. DNA of the CDR3: TGCACCAGCAGCCAAGAGCCAGGACAGGGGGTGACAGATACGCAGTATTTT.

Notes on this clonotype: A read error may be the cause here, since a much bigger clone is one base away. The rearrangement links TRBV27 to TRBJ2-7; D gene unclear. The CDR3 sequence is 12 residues long. The germline V gene encodes CDR1 MNHEY and CDR2 SMNVEV (reference sequence). V was clipped by 6 bases and J by 3 bases, with 9 bases between them. The CDR3: CASRWESYEQYF. CDR3 nucleotide sequence: TGTGCCAGCAGATGGGAAAGCTACGAGCAGTACTTC.

There are many counts of this clonotype. The chain couples TRBV5-1 to TRBJ2-3; maybe TRBD2 (6 bases). The length of the CDR3 is 17 residues. Trimming removed 4 bases from V and 0 bases from J, with 18 bases in between. Germline CDR1 reads SGHRS; CDR2 reads YFSETQ. CDR3 in DNA: TGCGCCAGCAGCCCGGAGGGTGTCTCCATTAGCACAGATACGCAGTATTTT. Its translation: CASSPEGVSISTDTQYF.